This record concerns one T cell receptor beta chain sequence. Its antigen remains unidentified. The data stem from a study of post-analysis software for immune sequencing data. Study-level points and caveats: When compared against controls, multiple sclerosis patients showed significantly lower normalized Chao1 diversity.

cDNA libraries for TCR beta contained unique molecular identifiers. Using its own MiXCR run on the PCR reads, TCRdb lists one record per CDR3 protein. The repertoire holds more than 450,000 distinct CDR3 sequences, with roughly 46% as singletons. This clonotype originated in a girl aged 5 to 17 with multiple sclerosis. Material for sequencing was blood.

The CDR3 reads CSAKMTGGGYGYTF. Here the CDR3 DNA reads TGCAGCGCCAAAATGACCGGGGGCGGCTATGGCTACACCTTC. This chain uses TRBV29-1 with TRBJ1-2; a weak D match, TRBD1 (6 bases). This CDR3 region has 14 residues. From germline, CDR1 is SQVTM and CDR2 ANQGSEA. Trimming pared 7 bases from V and 4 bases from J, leaving 19 bases between.